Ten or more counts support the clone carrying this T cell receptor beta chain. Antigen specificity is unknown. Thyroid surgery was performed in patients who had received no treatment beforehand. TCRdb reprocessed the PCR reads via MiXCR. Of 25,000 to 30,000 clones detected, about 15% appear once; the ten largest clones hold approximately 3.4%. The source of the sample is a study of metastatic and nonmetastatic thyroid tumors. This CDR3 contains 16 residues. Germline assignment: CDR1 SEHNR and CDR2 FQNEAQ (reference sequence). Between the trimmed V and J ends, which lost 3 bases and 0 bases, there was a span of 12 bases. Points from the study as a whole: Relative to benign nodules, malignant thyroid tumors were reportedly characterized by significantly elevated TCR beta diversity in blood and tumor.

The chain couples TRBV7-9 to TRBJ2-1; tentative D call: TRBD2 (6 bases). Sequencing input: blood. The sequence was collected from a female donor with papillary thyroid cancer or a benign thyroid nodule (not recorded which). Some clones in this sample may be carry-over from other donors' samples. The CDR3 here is CASSFRAGVSYNEQFF. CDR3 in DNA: TGTGCCAGCAGCTTTCGAGCGGGCGTCTCCTACAATGAGCAGTTCTTC.